The 5 T cell receptor beta chains below were found in one sample sequenced in a study of T-cell reconstitution after alpha-beta-depleted transplantation in children. Construction of the TCRbeta library involved unique molecular identifiers. TCRdb reprocessed the PCR reads with MiXCR, giving one entry per CDR3 protein. The sample consists of 600,000 to 700,000 distinct CDR3 sequences, 10% to 15% of them appearing once. The sequencing here drew on PBMCs, taken before TCRalphabeta/CD19-depleted stem cell transplant. The receptors were sampled from a girl aged 2-10 years with congenital amegakaryocytic thrombocytopenia, due to receive a stem cell transplant.

Notes on this clonotype: The germline gene is not matched at one end of the junction; a read error may be the cause. The rearrangement links TRBV7-3 to TRBJ2-3; D gene unclear. CDR3 size: 13 residues. Germline CDR1 reads SGHTA; CDR2 reads FQGTGA. In nucleotides, the CDR3 is TGTGCCGGCAGCTTTACGTCTACAGATACGCAGTATTTT. Residues: CAGSFTSTDTQYF.

This clonotype has a count of ten or more. This chain links TRBV12-5 with TRBJ2-4, with D perhaps TRBD1 (6 bases). Germline-derived CDR1 and CDR2 are LGHNT and FRNRAP. This CDR3 comprises 16 residues. V gave up 5 bases and J gave up 8 bases, with 22 bases separating them. As DNA, the CDR3 is TGTGCTAGTGGTCCTCATCAAACAGGGAATTTATACATTCAGTACTTC. Amino acids: CASGPHQTGNLYIQYF.

The V and J genes are TRBV7-6 and TRBJ1-2, with D perhaps matching TRBD1 (6 bases). The length of the CDR3 is 12 residues. Germline V gives CDR1 SGHVS, CDR2 FNYEAQ. Between the trimmed V and J ends, which lost 5 bases and 6 bases, there was a span of 10 bases. Here the CDR3 reads CASSNDRNGYTF. The CDR3 DNA follows: TGTGCCAGCAGCAACGACAGGAATGGCTACACCTTC.

This clonotype was detected many times. The gene calls are TRBV7-2 and TRBJ1-1; TRBD1 is a possible D gene (5 bases). The CDR3 covers 16 residues. Germline CDR1 SGHTA, CDR2 FQGNSA. V was trimmed by 1 base and J by 6 bases, leaving 18 bases between them. The CDR3 spells CASSLVSQGLFAEAFF. The CDR3 bases are TGTGCCAGCAGCTTAGTATCGCAGGGTTTATTTGCTGAAGCTTTCTTT. The whole variable domain, filled in from reference TRBV7-2 and TRBJ1-1, reads GAGVSQSPSNKVTEKGKDVELRCDPISGHTALYWYRQSLGQGLEFLIYFQGNSAPDKSGLPSDRFSAERTGGSVSTLTIQRTQQEDSAVYLCASSLVSQGLFAEAFFGQGTRLTVV.

This clonotype appeared many times. In nucleotides, the CDR3 is TGTGCCAGCACCAAGAGGACAGGGGACTACGAGCAGTACTTC. Encoded protein: CASTKRTGDYEQYF. This chain connects TRBV7-2 to TRBJ2-7, with TRBD1 identical over 9 bases. V was pared by 7 bases and J by 3 bases, with 7 bases of the junction left unmatched. The CDR3 covers 14 residues. Germline V gene lookup returns CDR1 SGHTA and CDR2 FQGNSA.